The 27 T cell receptor beta chains listed next were all sequenced from one sample in a study of T cells in Graves' hyperthyroidism and ophthalmopathy. Amplified regions were TCR beta CDR3 sequences from RNA transcripts. With the HTBI primer set, the TCR CDR3 went through a first round of RT-PCR. TCRdb reprocessed the multiplex PCR reads via MiXCR and lists one record per CDR3 protein. The repertoire holds roughly 110,000 distinct CDR3 sequences, with approximately 15% as singletons. The material sequenced was blood. These TCRs come from a woman in her forties or fifties with Graves' hyperthyroidism.

This clonotype showed up many times. The V and J genes are TRBV12-3 or TRBV12-4 and TRBJ1-6, with D maybe TRBD1 (6 bases). V dropped 6 bases and J dropped 7 bases, with 16 bases sitting between them. The CDR3 is 15 residues long. CDR3 DNA: TGTGCCAGCAGCCCTCGGGGGGCGAGGAATTCACCCCTCCACTTT. It yields the protein CASSPRGARNSPLHF.

This clonotype was counted many times. The rearrangement links TRBV7-9 to TRBJ2-1; 9 bases match TRBD2. The trim removed 1 base at V and 8 bases at J, leaving 18 bases unmatched. The CDR3 is made up of 19 amino acids. Germline assignment: CDR1 SEHNR and CDR2 FQNEAQ (reference sequence). The CDR3 here is CASSLVPGVAGGSNHEQFF. Here the CDR3 DNA reads TGTGCCAGCAGCTTAGTACCGGGGGTCGCGGGAGGGTCAAATCATGAGCAGTTCTTC.

This clonotype was seen ten or more times. The chain joins TRBV3-1 to TRBJ1-1; D perhaps matches TRBD1 (5 bases). Trimming shortened V by 4 bases and J by 4 bases, and 10 bases separated the two germline ends. Germline V gene data show CDR1 as LGHDT and CDR2 as YNNKEL (reference sequence). This CDR3 has 13 amino acids. CDR3 amino acids: CASSLVGGTEAFF. CDR3 nucleotides: TGTGCCAGCAGCCTCGTCGGGGGCACTGAAGCTTTCTTT.

There are many counts of this clonotype. This chain joins TRBV5-6 and TRBJ2-3; no reliable D call. Germline V gives CDR1 SGHDT, CDR2 YYEEEE. V was clipped by 1 base and J by 7 bases, with 4 bases between them. This CDR3 region has 11 residues. CDR3 DNA sequence: TGTGCCAGCAGCTTGATTAATACGCAGTATTTT. It codes for CASSLINTQYF.

This clonotype appeared many times. V gene TRBV29-1 combines with J gene TRBJ2-1; 8 bases fit TRBD1. Germline values: CDR1 SQVTM, CDR2 ANQGSEA. CDR3 length: 16 amino acids. Germline trimming cut 6 bases from V and 6 bases from J; bases unmatched to any gene: 16. CDR3 loop: CSVPPPTGAPFNEQFF. The CDR3 nucleotides are TGCAGCGTGCCCCCTCCGACAGGGGCCCCGTTCAATGAGCAGTTCTTC.

This clonotype was observed many times. The chain employs TRBV12-3 or TRBV12-4 and TRBJ2-3, with TRBD1 matching over 8 bases. This CDR3 contains 15 residues. V dropped 5 bases and J dropped 3; count of bases not matched to a gene: 7. This chain's CDR3 is CASSDRGAETDTQYF. CDR3 DNA: TGTGCCAGCAGTGACAGGGGAGCGGAGACAGATACGCAGTATTTT.

In this sample, this clonotype turned up many times. The rearrangement uses TRBV18 and TRBJ2-6; no definite D call. The germline V and J ends were trimmed by 3 bases and 2 bases, with 14 bases remaining between them. The CDR3 covers 17 residues. CDR1 is KGHSH and CDR2 is LQKENI in the germline V gene. The CDR3 DNA follows: TGTGCCAGCTCACCGCTTTCGGGTGGGACTGGGGCCAACGTCCTGACTTTC. Translating it yields CASSPLSGGTGANVLTF.

Many counts were recorded for this clonotype. The chain combines TRBV6-1 with TRBJ1-1; D call uncertain. CDR1 is MNHNS and CDR2 is SASEGT in the germline V gene. Trimming stripped 6 bases from V and 4 bases from J, with 15 bases between. This CDR3 is built from 14 residues. The CDR3: CASSYGARGTEAFF. The DNA for the CDR3 is TGTGCCAGCAGCTATGGTGCTCGGGGCACTGAAGCTTTCTTT.

This clonotype has at least ten counts. The rearrangement uses TRBV29-1 and TRBJ2-1; the match to TRBD2 covers 7 bases. V lost 4 bases and J lost 7; bases outside the gene matches: 7. This CDR3 is built from 13 residues. CDR1 SQVTM and CDR2 ANQGSEA come from the germline V gene. DNA for the CDR3: TGCAGCGTTGTTACCGGGGGGTGGAATGAGCAGTTCTTC. This gives the protein CSVVTGGWNEQFF.

The table lists this clonotype with many counts. The gene calls are TRBV20-1 and TRBJ2-5; TRBD1 aligns across 7 bases. V trimming: 3 bases; J trimming: 5 bases; junction bases outside the gene matches: 9. The germline CDR1 and CDR2 sequences are DFQATT and SNEGSKA (reference sequence). This CDR3 is 14 amino acids long. Here the CDR3 reads CSARQGVLRETQYF. The CDR3 coding sequence is TGCAGTGCTAGGCAGGGGGTCCTCCGGGAGACCCAGTACTTC.

This clonotype has a count of ten or more. CDR3 nucleotides: TGTGCCAGCTTGGGAACCTACAATGAGCAGTTCTTC. It codes for CASLGTYNEQFF. The chain is built from TRBV6-1 and TRBJ2-1; D gene ambiguous. The germline V gene has CDR1 MNHNS and CDR2 SASEGT. The CDR3 is 12 amino acids. Deletions cut 8 bases from V and 2 bases from J, with 7 bases between.

This clonotype was detected only a few times. The rearrangement joins TRBV4-1 to TRBJ2-1; D perhaps matches TRBD2 (5 bases). Germline-derived CDR1 and CDR2 are MGHRA and YSYEKL. The CDR3 runs 16 residues. With 0 bases removed from V and 4 bases from J, the gap between germline ends came to 13 bases. The CDR3 DNA sequence: TGCGCCAGCAGCCAAGAGAGGGATGGGGTTTACAATGAGCAGTTCTTC. This sequence encodes CASSQERDGVYNEQFF.

This sequence joins TRBV2 and TRBJ2-3, with 11 positions matching TRBD2. The CDR3 extends over 16 amino acids. V lost 0 bases and J lost 6; bases outside the gene matches: 5. Germline CDR1 SNHLY, CDR2 FYNNEI. The CDR3 region is CASSEALLAGADTQYF. The CDR3 coding sequence is TGTGCCAGCAGTGAAGCGCTACTAGCGGGAGCCGATACGCAGTATTTT.

This clonotype was seen at least ten times. The chain uses TRBV5-6 and TRBJ2-2; tentative D call: TRBD1 (6 bases). Trimming took 2 bases from V and 0 from J, leaving 17 bases between them. The CDR3 runs to 18 residues. Looked up from germline, CDR1 is SGHDT and CDR2 is YYEEEE. CDR3 residues: CASSFGTITGANTGELFF. The DNA for the CDR3 is TGTGCCAGCAGCTTCGGGACAATCACAGGAGCGAACACCGGGGAGCTGTTTTTT. Variable domain in full (rest from reference TRBV5-6 and TRBJ2-2): DAGVTQSPTHLIKTRGQQVTLRCSPKSGHDTVSWYQQALGQGPQFIFQYYEEEERQRGNFPDRFSGHQFPNYSSELNVNALLLGDSALYLCASSFGTITGANTGELFFGEGSRLTVL.

The table lists this clonotype with a count of one. This chain connects TRBV6-1 to TRBJ2-1, with 10 bases fitting TRBD2. CDR3 size: 15 residues. Germline CDR1 reads MNHNS; CDR2 reads SASEGT. V shed 0 bases and J 4 bases; nucleotides not matched to a gene: 0. The CDR3 sequence is CASSEASGGYNEQFF. CDR3 DNA sequence: TGTGCCAGCAGTGAAGCTAGCGGGGGGTACAATGAGCAGTTCTTC.

In this sample, this clonotype turned up many times. This rearrangement joins TRBV18 to TRBJ2-1; perhaps TRBD1 as D (6 bases). Germline loops: CDR1 KGHSH, CDR2 LQKENI. V was clipped by 0 bases and J by 5 bases, with 14 bases between them. The CDR3 runs 16 residues. Here the CDR3 reads CASSPPDRIVNNEQFF. CDR3 bases: TGTGCCAGCTCACCACCAGACAGGATAGTTAACAATGAGCAGTTCTTC.

This clonotype was recorded many times. The V gene is TRBV11-2, the J gene TRBJ2-3; perhaps D is TRBD1 or TRBD2 (7 bases each). The germline V and J ends were trimmed by 5 bases and 5 bases, with 14 bases remaining between them. CDR1 and CDR2 (germline): SGHAT, FQNNGV. CDR3 length equals 14 residues. For the CDR3, the DNA is TGTGCCAGCAGCCCACAGGGGAGGGGAGATACGCAGTATTTT. Protein: CASSPQGRGDTQYF.

This clonotype was seen ten or more times. CDR3 amino acids: CATRPGANTGELFF. The CDR3 DNA reads as TGTGCCACTCGACCCGGGGCTAACACCGGGGAGCTGTTTTTT. V gene TRBV28 combines with J gene TRBJ2-2, with D perhaps given as TRBD1 or TRBD2 (5 bases each). The ends were cut back, 10 bases at V and 2 bases at J, with 14 bases in the middle. The CDR3 length is 14 residues. CDR1 MDHEN and CDR2 SYDVKM come from the germline V gene.

This clonotype was recorded at least ten times. The gene calls are TRBV3-1 and TRBJ1-4; 8 nucleotides align to TRBD1. The V gene end was trimmed by 4 bases and the J gene end by 8 bases; junction bases not matched to a gene: 9. CDR1 LGHDT and CDR2 YNNKEL come from the germline V gene (reference sequence). This CDR3 has 15 residues. The CDR3 DNA reads as TGTGCCAGCAGCCGGACAGGGCAGTACGGGGAAAAACTGTTTTTT. Amino acids: CASSRTGQYGEKLFF.

This clonotype was detected ten times or more. CDR3 sequence reads: CASTNGLAGEETQYF. The CDR3 bases are TGCGCCAGCACCAACGGACTAGCGGGAGAAGAGACCCAGTACTTC. The chain carries TRBV10-2 and TRBJ2-5, with 13 bases identical to TRBD2. Germline trimming cut 7 bases from V and 3 bases from J; bases unmatched to any gene: 5. Germline V gene lookup returns CDR1 WSHSY and CDR2 SAAADI. The length of the CDR3 is 15 residues.

This clonotype has a count of ten or more. The chain recombines TRBV20-1 with TRBJ2-6; D might be TRBD2 (5 bases). V lost 6 bases, J lost 3 bases, and 9 bases lay in between. The CDR3 sequence is 13 residues long. The V gene's germline CDR1 is DFQATT and CDR2 SNEGSKA (reference sequence). The CDR3: CSAPEGGANVLTF. CDR3 nucleotide sequence: TGCAGTGCCCCCGAGGGTGGGGCCAACGTCCTGACTTTC.

At least ten counts were recorded for this clonotype. The rearrangement links TRBV5-8 to TRBJ2-1; perhaps TRBD2 as D (6 bases). The CDR3 runs to 16 residues. The V end was cut by 0 bases, the J end by 0 bases, with 10 bases between. In germline, CDR1 is SGHTS, CDR2 YDEGEE. The CDR3 protein is CASSLASGVSYNEQFF. The CDR3 DNA reads TGTGCCAGCAGCTTGGCGTCGGGAGTCTCCTACAATGAGCAGTTCTTC. Complete variable domain (other parts from reference TRBV5-8 and TRBJ2-1): EAGVTQSPTHLIKTRGQQATLRCSPISGHTSVYWYQQALGLGLQFLLWYDEGEERNRGNFPPRFSGRQFPNYSSELNVNALELEDSALYLCASSLASGVSYNEQFFGPGTRLTVL.

There are many counts of this clonotype. This chain uses TRBV12-3 or TRBV12-4 with TRBJ2-1; 9 bases map to TRBD2. The CDR3 totals 13 residues. V was clipped by 10 bases and J by 3 bases; unmatched bases: 4. In DNA form, the CDR3 reads TGTGCCACCAGGACTAGCGACTACAATGAGCAGTTCTTC. As protein: CATRTSDYNEQFF.

This clonotype was recorded many times. J is TRBJ1-5 and V is TRBV3-1; D might be TRBD1 (5 bases). This CDR3 spans 18 amino acids. V lost 5 bases to trimming and J lost 2 bases, with 22 bases between them. Germline lookup yields CDR1 LGHDT and CDR2 YNNKEL (reference sequence). CDR3 loop: CASSSHPRQSWGNQPQHF. The CDR3 nucleotides read TGTGCCAGCAGCTCGCACCCGAGACAGTCTTGGGGCAATCAGCCCCAGCATTTT. Using reference TRBV3-1 and TRBJ1-5 for the parts outside the CDR3, the full variable domain is DTAVSQTPKYLVTQMGNDKSIKCEQNLGHDTMYWYKQDSKKFLKIMFSYNNKELIINETVPNRFSPKSPDKAHLNLHINSLELGDSAVYFCASSSHPRQSWGNQPQHFGDGTRLSIL.

The chain has TRBV12-3 or TRBV12-4 and TRBJ1-5; maybe TRBD1 (5 bases). The germline V and J ends were trimmed by 6 bases and 3 bases, with 12 bases remaining between them. This CDR3 region has 14 residues. The CDR3 region has the DNA TGTGCCAGCAGAGGGGCAGTACCCAATCAGCCCCAGCATTTT. Encoded protein: CASRGAVPNQPQHF.

This clonotype was counted at least ten times. The chain carries TRBV12-3 or TRBV12-4 and TRBJ2-2; no definite D call. The V and J ends lost 4 bases and 6 bases respectively, with 15 bases between them. The length of the CDR3 is 15 residues. CDR3: CASSSGPLKAGELFF. CDR3 sequence (DNA): TGTGCCAGCAGTTCCGGCCCCCTAAAAGCCGGGGAGCTGTTTTTT.

Many counts were recorded for this clonotype. The V call is TRBV27, the J call TRBJ2-3; tentatively, D is TRBD2 (5 bases). CDR3 length: 15 residues. The germline V gene has CDR1 MNHEY and CDR2 SMNVEV (reference sequence). Trimming stripped 9 bases from V and 3 bases from J, with 19 bases between. The CDR3 protein is CARGLPLWVTDTQYF. The CDR3 DNA reads TGTGCCAGAGGACTCCCCCTTTGGGTAACAGATACGCAGTATTTT.